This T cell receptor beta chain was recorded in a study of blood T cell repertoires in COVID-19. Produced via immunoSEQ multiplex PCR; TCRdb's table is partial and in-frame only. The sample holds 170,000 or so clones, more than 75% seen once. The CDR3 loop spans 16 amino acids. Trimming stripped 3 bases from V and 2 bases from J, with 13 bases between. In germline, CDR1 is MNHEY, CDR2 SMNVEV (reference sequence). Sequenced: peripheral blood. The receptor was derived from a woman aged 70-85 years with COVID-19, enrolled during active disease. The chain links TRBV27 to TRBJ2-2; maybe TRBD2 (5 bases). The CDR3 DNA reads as TGTGCCAGCAGTTTCGTAGCGTCGATTAACACCGGGGAGCTGTTTTTT. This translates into CASSFVASINTGELFF.